A selection of T cell receptor beta chains follows, all from one sample in a study of regulatory T cells in long-lasting Graves disease. TCRdb re-analysed the multiplex PCR reads in MiXCR, keeping a single row per CDR3 protein. The sample holds a few hundred thousand distinct CDR3 sequences, approximately 16% seen once. The sample also formed part of further work on T cells in Graves' hyperthyroidism and ophthalmopathy.

The source material was peripheral blood mononuclear cells (PBMCs), sampled at new diagnosis, from a patient treated with antithyroid drugs. The receptors were gathered from a middle-aged woman with Graves disease. Each CDR3 is given with its conserved first and last residue. The D gene is left open where the match is weak. Expanded clones are given a class, and other clones once, few, many or no size at all.

cdr3_aa cdr3_nt clone_size j_call d_call v_call
CASGGLLYNEQFF TGTGCCAGCGGGGGGCTACTCTACAATGAGCAGTTCTTC many TRBJ2-1 NA TRBV6-2/TRBV6-3
CASSIGNQPQHF TGTGCCAGTAGTATAGGGAATCAGCCCCAGCATTTT many TRBJ1-5 NA TRBV19
CASSQGRNTEAFF TGTGCCAGCAGCCAAGGGCGGAACACTGAAGCTTTCTTT many TRBJ1-1 NA TRBV3-1
CASKGGRQESYEQYF TGTGCCAGCAAAGGTGGAAGACAGGAATCCTACGAGCAGTACTTC NA TRBJ2-7 NA TRBV2
CASSFFGNYGYTF TGTGCCAGCAGTTTTTTTGGAAACTATGGCTACACCTTC few TRBJ1-2 NA TRBV28
CASSERSDSNQPQHF TGTGCCAGCAGTGAACGCAGCGATAGCAATCAGCCCCAGCATTTT few TRBJ1-5 NA TRBV25-1
CSVEGGVFATDTQYF TGCAGCGTTGAAGGAGGAGTTTTTGCCACAGATACGCAGTATTTT NA TRBJ2-3 NA TRBV29-1
CASSLPTGGIEQYF TGTGCCAGCAGTCTACCGACAGGGGGCATCGAGCAGTACTTC many TRBJ2-7 TRBD1 TRBV28
CASSPLRHLSREKLFF TGTGCCAGCAGCCCCCTGAGACACCTTAGTCGAGAAAAACTGTTTTTT many TRBJ1-4 NA TRBV28
CASSRQANTEAFF TGTGCCAGCAGCCGACAGGCCAACACTGAAGCTTTCTTT NA TRBJ1-1 NA TRBV7-2
CSVEVVPPNYGYTF TGCAGCGTTGAAGTAGTCCCACCGAACTATGGCTACACCTTC NA TRBJ1-2 NA TRBV29-1
CASTSAQLNTGELFF TGTGCCAGCACCTCCGCACAGTTGAACACCGGGGAGCTGTTTTTT many TRBJ2-2 NA TRBV6-1
CASSKDRTGGYTF TGTGCCAGCAGCAAGGACAGGACGGGAGGCTACACCTTC many TRBJ1-2 TRBD1 TRBV14
CASSQLAGVKQNEQFF TGTGCCAGCAGCCAGCTAGCGGGAGTGAAGCAAAATGAGCAGTTCTTC many TRBJ2-1 TRBD2 TRBV14
CASSRDNSGNTIYF TGTGCCAGCAGTCGGGACAACTCTGGAAACACCATATATTTT many TRBJ1-3 NA TRBV6-1
CASSESGTGGRETQYF TGTGCCAGCAGTGAGTCCGGGACAGGGGGCCGGGAGACCCAGTACTTC NA TRBJ2-5 TRBD1 TRBV25-1
CASSLWGRGLETQYF TGTGCCAGCAGTTTATGGGGCAGGGGGCTGGAGACCCAGTACTTC many TRBJ2-5 TRBD1 TRBV27
CASSKIEPLVSQPQHF TGTGCCAGCAGTAAAATTGAGCCCCTCGTAAGTCAGCCCCAGCATTTT few TRBJ1-5 NA TRBV28
CASSHLSGATDTQYF TGTGCCAGCAGCCACCTCTCAGGGGCCACAGATACGCAGTATTTT NA TRBJ2-3 NA TRBV4-1
CASSGQGSDEQYF TGTGCCAGCAGTGGACAGGGGTCGGACGAGCAGTACTTC NA TRBJ2-7 TRBD1 TRBV2
CASSQVLGRTGELFF TGCGCCAGCAGCCAAGTGTTAGGTCGAACCGGGGAGCTGTTTTTT NA TRBJ2-2 NA TRBV4-1
CASSLAPSAYEQYF TGTGCCAGCAGTTTAGCGCCCTCTGCCTACGAGCAGTACTTC many TRBJ2-7 NA TRBV12-3/TRBV12-4
CASSLDPPAEQYF TGCGCCAGCAGCTTGGATCCCCCCGCCGAGCAGTACTTC few TRBJ2-7 NA TRBV5-1
CASTTEGYNEQFF TGTGCCAGCACGACTGAGGGCTACAATGAGCAGTTCTTC NA TRBJ2-1 NA TRBV6-1
CASSTYTGTSGANTGELFF TGTGCCAGTAGTACTTATACCGGGACTAGCGGAGCGAACACCGGGGAGCTGTTTTTT many TRBJ2-2 TRBD2 TRBV19
CSASRDSGGYNEQFF TGCAGTGCTAGTAGGGACTCAGGGGGGTACAATGAGCAGTTCTTC many TRBJ2-1 NA TRBV20-1
CASSLLAGAPEQYF TGTGCCAGCAGCTTGTTAGCGGGAGCCCCCGAGCAGTACTTC many TRBJ2-7 TRBD2 TRBV11-2
CASSNTGQPPFSYNEQFF TGTGCCAGCAGCAACACTGGACAGCCCCCCTTCTCCTACAATGAGCAGTTCTTC few TRBJ2-1 NA TRBV5-5
CASSEGELEAFF TGCGCCAGCAGTGAGGGGGAACTAGAAGCTTTCTTT many TRBJ1-1 NA TRBV10-2
CSAAGIGANVLTF TGCAGCGCTGCAGGGATTGGGGCCAACGTCCTGACTTTC NA TRBJ2-6 NA TRBV29-1
CAISGTSGKSSGANVLTF TGTGCCATCAGTGGGACTAGCGGGAAGAGTTCTGGGGCCAACGTCCTGACTTTC many TRBJ2-6 TRBD2 TRBV10-3
CASRGTRISGELFF TGTGCCAGCCGCGGGACTAGGATATCCGGGGAGCTGTTTTTT NA TRBJ2-2 TRBD2 TRBV6-1
CASSLGALSRQETQYF TGTGCCAGCAGCTTAGGCGCTCTGTCGCGGCAAGAGACCCAGTACTTC NA TRBJ2-5 NA TRBV13
CASSKAGGGTDTQYF TGTGCCAGCAGCAAAGCGGGAGGTGGCACAGATACGCAGTATTTT many TRBJ2-3 TRBD2 TRBV12-3/TRBV12-4
CATQQGLRREAFF TGTGCCACTCAACAGGGTCTCCGAAGGGAAGCTTTCTTT many TRBJ1-1 NA TRBV28
CASSPDGYSNQPQHF TGTGCCAGCAGTCCGGACGGATATAGCAATCAGCCCCAGCATTTT many TRBJ1-5 NA TRBV2